Each of the 18 T cell receptor beta chains below was sequenced from the same sample in a study of blood T cells in healthy people across ages. Primed by a sample-barcoded 5' primer and a J-beta primer mix, a second PCR proceeded for 7 to 11 cycles. MiXCR, run by TCRdb on the 5' RACE reads, gives a single entry per CDR3 protein. The data show hundreds of thousands of distinct CDR3 sequences, roughly three fifths seen once. The material sequenced was blood. These TCRs come from a man between 40 and 49 years old in good health.

The count of this clonotype is one. J is TRBJ2-2 and V is TRBV7-2, with 9 bases matching TRBD1. Trimming took 3 bases from V and 4 from J; bases not matched to a gene: 6. This CDR3 has 16 amino acids. The germline gives CDR1 SGHTA, CDR2 FQGNSA. Here the CDR3 reads CASSLNRGRSTGELFF. CDR3 sequence (DNA): TGTGCCAGCAGCTTGAACAGGGGGCGTAGCACCGGGGAGCTGTTTTTT. The whole variable domain, remainder taken from reference TRBV7-2 and TRBJ2-2, is GAGVSQSPSNKVTEKGKDVELRCDPISGHTALYWYRQSLGQGLEFLIYFQGNSAPDKSGLPSDRFSAERTGGSVSTLTIQRTQQEDSAVYLCASSLNRGRSTGELFFGEGSRLTVL.

The CDR3 loop reads CASSLVASGRQETQYF. The CDR3, as DNA: TGTGCCAGCAGCTTAGTAGCTAGCGGAAGACAAGAGACCCAGTACTTC. V and J are TRBV7-2 and TRBJ2-5; the match to TRBD2 covers 7 bases. CDR3 size: 16 residues. The germline V gene encodes CDR1 SGHTA and CDR2 FQGNSA. After removal of 1 base from V and 2 bases from J, the junction contained 7 bases not matched to a gene.

In DNA form, the CDR3 reads TGTGCCAGCAGCTTAGACACTACAGGGAATGAGCAGTTCTTC. Translation: CASSLDTTGNEQFF. The chain links TRBV11-2 to TRBJ2-1, with D tentatively TRBD1 (6 bases). Trimming took 0 bases from V and 7 from J, leaving 10 bases between them. Germline V gene data show CDR1 as SGHAT and CDR2 as FQNNGV. The CDR3 runs 14 residues.

This clonotype was seen a handful of times. The gene calls are TRBV12-3 or TRBV12-4 and TRBJ1-1; D uncertain. The CDR3 is 14 residues long. V shed 3 bases and J shed 4 bases, with 12 bases lying between them. The CDR3 reads CASSLDRLGTEAFF. The CDR3 DNA reads TGTGCCAGCAGTTTGGATAGGTTGGGCACTGAAGCTTTCTTT.

This clonotype has more than one count but fewer than ten. The chain recombines TRBV4-3 with TRBJ2-3; a weak D match, TRBD2 (6 bases). V dropped 3 bases and J dropped 1 base, with 11 bases sitting between them. This CDR3 has 15 residues. The germline CDR1 and CDR2 sequences are LGHNA and YSLEER. CDR3 amino acids: CASSQEGLRTDTQYF. In nucleotides, the CDR3 is TGCGCCAGCAGCCAGGAGGGACTGCGCACAGATACGCAGTATTTT.

This clonotype has just a few counts. This sequence joins TRBV24-1 and TRBJ2-3, with unresolved D. Germline V CDR1 and CDR2: KGHDR, SFDVKD. V was cut by 4 bases and J by 2 bases, with 6 bases left in between. The CDR3 extends over 13 amino acids. The CDR3 DNA sequence: TGTGCCACCAGTGAGTCGATCACAGATACGCAGTATTTT. This codes for CATSESITDTQYF.

This clonotype was observed a handful of times. V is TRBV6-5 and J is TRBJ2-1; 12 nucleotides align to TRBD2. J gave up 9 bases and V 9 bases, and 6 bases lay outside the gene matches. CDR1 MNHEY and CDR2 SVGAGI come from the germline V gene. This CDR3 has 13 amino acids. CDR3: CASLAGGPGEQFF. As DNA, the CDR3 is TGTGCCAGTCTAGCGGGAGGGCCTGGTGAGCAGTTCTTC.

V and J are TRBV5-1 and TRBJ2-1; 7 nucleotides agree with TRBD1. Germline CDR1 reads SGHRS; CDR2 reads YFSETQ. With 6 bases clipped from V and 2 bases from J, the junction kept 5 bases outside the gene matches. The CDR3 consists of 14 residues. Written as DNA, the CDR3 is TGCGCCAGCAATGAACAGGGGCCCTACAATGAGCAGTTCTTC. It codes for CASNEQGPYNEQFF. Full variable domain (missing parts from reference TRBV5-1 and TRBJ2-1): KAGVTQTPRYLIKTRGQQVTLSCSPISGHRSVSWYQQTPGQGLQFLFEYFSETQRNKGNFPGRFSGRQFSNSRSEMNVSTLELGDSALYLCASNEQGPYNEQFFGPGTRLTVL.

The gene calls are TRBV27 and TRBJ2-7; 7 bases align to TRBD1. The germline V gene encodes CDR1 MNHEY and CDR2 SMNVEV (reference sequence). CDR3 length: 15 residues. Trimming took 7 bases from V and 0 from J; bases not matched to a gene: 9. The CDR3 DNA follows: TGTGCCAGCAAAAAGGTGGACAGGAGCTCCTACGAGCAGTACTTC. Translated, it gives CASKKVDRSSYEQYF.

This clonotype was counted only a few times. The rearrangement joins TRBV29-1 to TRBJ1-3; D uncertain. The CDR3 runs 12 residues. The V and J ends lost 7 bases and 0 bases respectively, with 7 bases between them. In germline, CDR1 is SQVTM, CDR2 ANQGSEA. CDR3 DNA: TGCAGCGCCCGGGGCTCTGGAAACACCATATATTTT. It encodes CSARGSGNTIYF. Together with reference TRBV29-1 and TRBJ1-3, the CDR3 gives the full variable domain: SAVISQKPSRDICQRGTSLTIQCQVDSQVTMMFWYRQQPGQSLTLIATANQGSEATYESGFVIDKFPISRPNLTFSTLTVSNMSPEDSSIYLCSARGSGNTIYFGEGSWLTVV.

The chain is built from TRBV5-1 and TRBJ2-5; the D call may be TRBD1 or TRBD2 (5 bases each). From germline, CDR1 is SGHRS and CDR2 YFSETQ. This CDR3 has 16 amino acids. Trimming took off 0 bases at V and 2 bases at J, with 14 bases between the two ends. The CDR3 protein is CASSLGGTDLQETQYF. The CDR3 nucleotides read TGCGCCAGCAGCTTGGGGGGGACGGATTTGCAAGAGACCCAGTACTTC.

Notes on this clonotype: At one end the junction does not follow the germline gene, possibly because of a read error. V usage is TRBV5-1 and J usage is TRBJ2-5; D is unclear. Per germline, CDR1 SGHRS and CDR2 YFSETQ. CDR3 length: 15 residues. For the CDR3, the DNA is TGCGCCAGCAGCTTGGGTGTTAGCTTTGAAGAGGCCCAGTACTTC. It yields the protein CASSLGVSFEEAQYF.

The chain recombines TRBV4-2 with TRBJ2-3; 11 nucleotides match TRBD2. This CDR3 has 17 amino acids. The V segment lost 4 bases and the J segment 4 bases; nucleotides outside the gene matches: 10. Germline V gene sequence: CDR1 LGHNA, CDR2 YNFKEQ. The CDR3 coding sequence is TGTGCCAGCAGCCCAGTAGGACTAGCGGGCCGGGCAGATACGCAGTATTTT. It encodes CASSPVGLAGRADTQYF.

This chain links TRBV20-1 with TRBJ2-7; 7 bases align to TRBD1. CDR1 DFQATT and CDR2 SNEGSKA come from the germline V gene (reference sequence). Losses at the gene ends were 2 bases for V and 3 bases for J; bases not matched to a gene: 19. The CDR3 extends over 18 amino acids. CDR3 coding DNA: TGCAGTGCTAGACGAGACCGGGACAGAACCTTGGATATCTACGAGCAGTACTTC. Residues: CSARRDRDRTLDIYEQYF.

J is TRBJ2-1 and V is TRBV25-1; TRBD1 or TRBD2 may be the D gene (5 bases each). Germline values: CDR1 MGHDK, CDR2 SYGVNS. The ends were cut back, 7 bases at V and 8 bases at J, with 18 bases in the middle. This CDR3 is 14 amino acids long. The CDR3 DNA follows: TGTGCCAGCAACAGCCCATTGGGGGTCCATGAGCAGTTCTTC. It translates to CASNSPLGVHEQFF.

Only a few counts were recorded for this clonotype. The chain recombines TRBV5-1 with TRBJ2-5, with a weak D call TRBD2 (5 bases). V was pared by 0 bases and J by 1 base, with 16 bases between. The CDR3 extends over 17 amino acids. The V gene's germline CDR1 is SGHRS and CDR2 YFSETQ. Here the CDR3 DNA reads TGCGCCAGCAGCTTGGGGCGAGAACCGGGAATCCAAGAGACCCAGTACTTC. It yields the protein CASSLGREPGIQETQYF.

This sequence joins TRBV6-1 and TRBJ1-2, with TRBD1 as a possible D gene (6 bases). V lost 2 bases and J lost 5, with 15 bases in between. This CDR3 has 15 amino acids. The germline CDR1 and CDR2 sequences are MNHNS and SASEGT. As DNA, the CDR3 is TGTGCCAGCAGTGAAAGCACAGGACAGCTGTATGGCTACACCTTC. The encoded protein is CASSESTGQLYGYTF.

The CDR3 DNA reads as TGTGCCAGCAGCCAGGGGGCCGCTGGGGCCAACGTCCTGACTTTC. Amino acids: CASSQGAAGANVLTF. The V and J genes are TRBV25-1 and TRBJ2-6; 8 nucleotides line up with TRBD1. CDR3 size: 15 residues. Germline CDR1 is MGHDK and CDR2 is SYGVNS. Trimming cost V 6 bases and J 2 bases; bases outside gene matches: 3.